These 14 T cell receptor beta chains were all obtained from the same sample, sequenced in a study of blood T cell repertoires in COVID-19. TCRdb keeps only in-frame clones here, not all; method: immunoSEQ multiplex PCR. Of 400,000 to 500,000 clones in the sample, about 88% are singletons; the top ten hold about 1.5%. What was sequenced was PBMCs or T cells enriched from blood (not recorded which). Every receptor here comes from a woman between 18 and 29 years old who had been exposed to COVID-19.

The chain employs TRBV5-1 and TRBJ2-2, with 7 nucleotides matching TRBD1. The CDR3 spans 15 residues. V was clipped by 0 bases and J by 4 bases; unmatched bases: 3. The germline V gene encodes CDR1 SGHRS and CDR2 YFSETQ. This chain's CDR3 is CASSLGTGLTGELFF. The CDR3 DNA reads TGCGCCAGCAGCTTGGGGACAGGCCTCACCGGGGAGCTGTTTTTT.

About this clone: The junction departs from germline at one end; a sequencing error may be responsible. This chain joins TRBV28 and TRBJ1-5; D unresolved. CDR1 and CDR2 (germline): MDHEN, SYDVKM. This CDR3 has 13 amino acids. The CDR3 DNA follows: TGTGCCACCAGTATCTTTGGCAATCAGCCCCAGCATTTT. The encoded protein is CATSIFGNQPQHF. The full variable domain, in which reference TRBV28 and TRBJ1-5 provide the parts outside the CDR3, is DVKVTQSSRYLVKRTGEKVFLECVQDMDHENMFWYRQDPGLGLRLIYFSYDVKMKEKGDIPEGYSVSREKKERFSLILESASTNQTSMYLCATSIFGNQPQHFGDGTRLSIL.

This chain links TRBV6-5 with TRBJ2-1; 9 bases are a match to TRBD1. V gave up 10 bases and J gave up 4 bases; unmatched junction bases: 8. The CDR3 has 14 amino acids. Germline V gene sequence: CDR1 MNHEY, CDR2 SVGAGI. The chain's CDR3 is CATRTGTGYNEQFF. The DNA of the CDR3 is TGTGCCACACGGACCGGGACAGGGTACAATGAGCAGTTCTTC.

The chain carries TRBV6-5 and TRBJ1-1; D is possibly TRBD1 (5 bases). This CDR3 comprises 11 residues. Trimming left V 5 bases short and J 8 bases short, with 9 bases between. CDR1 is MNHEY, CDR2 SVGAGI, per germline. As DNA, the CDR3 is TGTGCCAGCAGTCGGGGGAAAGAAGCTTTCTTT. Translating gives CASSRGKEAFF.

V and J are TRBV9 and TRBJ1-3; D is ambiguous. The CDR3 is made up of 14 amino acids. The germline V gene encodes CDR1 SGDLS and CDR2 YYNGEE. Trimming took off 3 bases at V and 0 bases at J, with 7 bases between the two ends. CDR3 DNA sequence: TGTGCCAGCAGCGCGGAGGTCTCTGGAAACACCATATATTTT. This translates into CASSAEVSGNTIYF. The variable domain in full, with the rest retrieved from reference TRBV9 and TRBJ1-3, is DSGVTQTPKHLITATGQRVTLRCSPRSGDLSVYWYQQSLDQGLQFLIQYYNGEERAKGNILERFSAQQFPDLHSELNLSSLELGDSALYFCASSAEVSGNTIYFGEGSWLTVV.

The chain uses TRBV5-1 and TRBJ2-1; no clear D gene. V gave up 1 base and J gave up 0 bases, with 11 bases separating them. The CDR3 has 16 amino acids. Germline V gene sequence: CDR1 SGHRS, CDR2 YFSETQ. The CDR3 here is CASSLTERSSYNEQFF. The DNA for the CDR3 is TGCGCCAGCAGCTTGACGGAGCGTAGCTCCTACAATGAGCAGTTCTTC. The whole variable domain, remainder taken from reference TRBV5-1 and TRBJ2-1, is KAGVTQTPRYLIKTRGQQVTLSCSPISGHRSVSWYQQTPGQGLQFLFEYFSETQRNKGNFPGRFSGRQFSNSRSEMNVSTLELGDSALYLCASSLTERSSYNEQFFGPGTRLTVL.

The gene calls are TRBV18 and TRBJ1-4, with 7 bases lining up with TRBD1. CDR3 length equals 14 residues. Per germline, CDR1 KGHSH and CDR2 LQKENI. After removal of 4 bases from V and 4 bases from J, the junction contained 3 bases not matched to a gene. CDR3 in DNA: TGTGCCAGCTCACGGGGACAGCTTAATGAAAAACTGTTTTTT. This translates into CASSRGQLNEKLFF.

The chain joins TRBV15 to TRBJ2-7, with D possibly TRBD1 on 5 matching bases. Per the germline V gene, CDR1 is LNHNV and CDR2 is YYDKDF (reference sequence). CDR3 length: 12 amino acids. Trimming left V 4 bases short and J 1 base short, with 5 bases between. CDR3 DNA: TGTGCCACCAGCACAGGGTCCTACGAGCAGTACTTC. Protein: CATSTGSYEQYF.

V is TRBV21-1 and J is TRBJ1-5; TRBD1, the D gene given by the table, was not confirmed from the DNA. TRBV21-1 is recorded as a pseudogene. The CDR3 is 17 residues long. The DNA of the CDR3 is TGTGCCAGCAGCAAAGCATCACCAGGGGGTAGGAATCAGCCCCAGCATTTT. Protein: CASSKASPGGRNQPQHF.

The chain couples TRBV30 to TRBJ1-1; the match to TRBD1 covers 9 bases. The CDR3 spans 14 residues. J lost 3 bases, V lost 3 bases, and 5 bases had no gene match. Germline values: CDR1 GTSNPN, CDR2 SVGIG (reference sequence). The CDR3 sequence is CAWSPQGAHTEAFF. For the CDR3, the DNA is TGTGCCTGGAGCCCACAGGGGGCTCACACTGAAGCTTTCTTT.

The chain has TRBV19 and TRBJ2-7; 16 bases fit TRBD2. The CDR3 is 20 amino acids. The V gene's germline CDR1 is LNHDA and CDR2 SQIVND (reference sequence). J gave up 2 bases and V 5 bases, and 15 bases lay outside the gene matches. CDR3 loop: CASSWPPGTSGRAWTYEQYF. In nucleotides, the CDR3 is TGTGCCAGTAGTTGGCCTCCCGGGACTAGCGGGAGGGCTTGGACCTACGAGCAGTACTTC.

The chain combines TRBV5-6 with TRBJ1-4; 7 bases align to TRBD1. The germline V gene encodes CDR1 SGHDT and CDR2 YYEEEE. The V gene end was trimmed by 4 bases and the J gene end by 2 bases; junction bases not matched to a gene: 5. The CDR3 runs 15 residues. CDR3 nucleotide sequence: TGTGCCAGCAGCCGCAGGACAGGCACTAATGAAAAACTGTTTTTT. Residues: CASSRRTGTNEKLFF.

The genes are TRBV7-8 and TRBJ1-3; possible D gene TRBD1, 5 bases. Germline assignment: CDR1 SGHVS and CDR2 FQNEAQ. Deletions cut 1 base from V and 2 bases from J, with 9 bases between. The CDR3 loop spans 15 amino acids. The CDR3 nucleotides are TGTGCCAGCAGCTTAGTGGGGGGGACTGGAAACACCATATATTTT. Amino acid sequence: CASSLVGGTGNTIYF.

This clone was counted once. The chain links TRBV6-5 to TRBJ2-7; D possibly corresponds to TRBD1 (5 bases). Germline V CDR1 and CDR2: MNHEY, SVGAGI. V lost 8 bases, J lost 4 bases, and 9 bases lay in between. The CDR3 contains 11 residues. The CDR3 coding sequence is TGTGCCAGCGGACAAAAATACGAGCAGTACTTC. Amino acid sequence: CASGQKYEQYF.